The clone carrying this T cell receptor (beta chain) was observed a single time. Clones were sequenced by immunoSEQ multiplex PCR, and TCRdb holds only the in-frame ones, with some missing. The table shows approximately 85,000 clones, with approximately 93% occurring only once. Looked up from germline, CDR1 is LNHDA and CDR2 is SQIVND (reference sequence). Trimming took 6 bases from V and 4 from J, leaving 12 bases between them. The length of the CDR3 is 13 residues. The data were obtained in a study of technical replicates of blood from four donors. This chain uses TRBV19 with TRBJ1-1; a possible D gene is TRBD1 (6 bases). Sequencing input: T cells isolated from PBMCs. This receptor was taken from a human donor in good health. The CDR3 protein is CASSVQGLTEAFF. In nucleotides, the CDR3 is TGTGCCAGTAGCGTACAGGGTCTCACTGAAGCTTTCTTT.